This passage covers 17 T cell receptor beta chains from one sample sequenced in a study of CD8 T cells in Susac syndrome. With random hexamers, roughly 0.5 to 1 ug RNA was reverse transcribed. From the immunoSEQ multiplex PCR reads, TCRdb called clonotypes with MiXCR, one entry per CDR3 protein. The table shows under 200,000 distinct CDR3 sequences, with approximately 94% occurring only once. Material: CD4+ T cells from PBMCs. The receptors shown here come from a human donor with Susac syndrome.

V usage is TRBV12-3 or TRBV12-4 and J usage is TRBJ2-2; no reliable D call. V gave up 3 bases and J gave up 5 bases, with 16 bases separating them. CDR3 length: 16 residues. The CDR3 loop is CASSFQPVETTGELFF. In DNA form, the CDR3 reads TGTGCCAGCAGTTTCCAACCGGTGGAGACGACCGGGGAGCTGTTTTTT.

This clonotype has only a few counts. This chain links TRBV6-6 with TRBJ2-3; tentative D call: TRBD1 (5 bases). Germline V lookup: CDR1 MNHNY, CDR2 SVGAGI (reference sequence). V lost 5 bases and J lost 0, with 12 bases in between. CDR3 size: 15 residues. The CDR3 here is CASSLGQGSTDTQYF. The CDR3 coding sequence is TGTGCCAGCAGTCTTGGTCAGGGAAGCACAGATACGCAGTATTTT.

This clonotype was seen more than once but under ten times. V and J are TRBV6-2 or TRBV6-3 and TRBJ2-1; 7 bases are shared with TRBD2. After removal of 5 bases from V and 2 bases from J, the junction contained 3 bases not matched to a gene. Germline CDR1 MNHEY, CDR2 SVGEGT. This CDR3 has 14 residues. The CDR3 reads CASSRSGAYNEQFF. Written as DNA, the CDR3 is TGTGCCAGCAGTAGAAGCGGGGCCTACAATGAGCAGTTCTTC.

The chain links TRBV6-2 or TRBV6-3 to TRBJ1-2, with 9 bases matching TRBD1. Trimming removed 7 bases from V and 4 bases from J; junction bases left unmatched: 7. This CDR3 has 14 residues. Germline V lookup: CDR1 MNHEY, CDR2 SVGEGT. This CDR3 reads CASTLLDRGYGYTF. The CDR3 DNA is TGTGCCAGCACTCTCCTGGACAGGGGCTATGGCTACACCTTC.

The chain recombines TRBV30 with TRBJ2-5; 9 bases map to TRBD1. This CDR3 comprises 16 residues. Losses at the gene ends were 5 bases for V and 2 bases for J; bases not matched to a gene: 12. The germline CDR1 and CDR2 sequences are GTSNPN and SVGIG (reference sequence). The CDR3 sequence is CAWAKRPGQGQETQYF. The CDR3 DNA reads as TGTGCCTGGGCCAAAAGACCGGGACAGGGACAAGAGACCCAGTACTTC.

V usage is TRBV7-2 and J usage is TRBJ2-7; no firm D call. Deletions cut 1 base from V and 1 base from J, with 11 bases between. Per germline, CDR1 SGHTA and CDR2 FQGNSA. The CDR3 runs to 15 residues. CDR3 loop: CASSLVPGVSYEQYF. The DNA for the CDR3 is TGTGCCAGCAGCTTAGTACCTGGGGTTTCCTACGAGCAGTACTTC.

This chain uses TRBV20-1 with TRBJ1-5, with D possibly matching TRBD1 (5 bases). This CDR3 is built from 15 residues. CDR1 is DFQATT, CDR2 SNEGSKA, per germline (reference sequence). Trimming shortened V by 3 bases and J by 4 bases, and 16 bases separated the two germline ends. For the CDR3, the DNA is TGCAGTGCTAGGGGCCCGGGACTGAGGAATCAGCCCCAGCATTTT. The encoded protein is CSARGPGLRNQPQHF.

This clonotype was observed a single time. The chain recombines TRBV20-1 with TRBJ1-6; D gene unclear. Trimming stripped 5 bases from V and 8 bases from J, with 19 bases between. The V gene's germline CDR1 is DFQATT and CDR2 SNEGSKA (reference sequence). This CDR3 contains 15 residues. CDR3 sequence: CSASLFPEADSPLHF. The CDR3 region has the DNA TGCAGTGCTTCCTTGTTTCCCGAGGCGGATTCACCCCTCCACTTT.

The chain employs TRBV3-1 and TRBJ2-3, with 13 nucleotides matching TRBD2. The germline V gene has CDR1 LGHDT and CDR2 YNNKEL (reference sequence). The CDR3 covers 19 residues. Losses at the gene ends were 0 bases for V and 4 bases for J; bases not matched to a gene: 10. CDR3 DNA: TGTGCCAGCAGCCAAGATCTCCGAAGGACTAGCGGGGGCGCAGATACGCAGTATTTT. This encodes CASSQDLRRTSGGADTQYF.

The rearrangement links TRBV24-1 to TRBJ1-5, with TRBD1 matching 7 bases. CDR3 length: 15 amino acids. The germline gives CDR1 KGHDR, CDR2 SFDVKD. The V gene end was trimmed by 3 bases and the J gene end by 5 bases; junction bases not matched to a gene: 6. The CDR3 loop is CATSDQTGPYQPQHF. CDR3 nucleotide sequence: TGTGCCACCAGTGATCAGACAGGGCCGTATCAGCCCCAGCATTTT.

The V and J genes are TRBV20-1 and TRBJ2-5, with a weak D call TRBD2 (5 bases). V dropped 3 bases and J dropped 5 bases, with 13 bases sitting between them. The germline V gene has CDR1 DFQATT and CDR2 SNEGSKA (reference sequence). The CDR3 loop spans 13 amino acids. The CDR3 DNA sequence: TGCAGTGCTAGGTCTGCGGGTAGGGAGACCCAGTACTTC. Translation gives CSARSAGRETQYF.

The V gene is TRBV25-1, the J gene TRBJ2-5; no reliable D call. Trimming pared 4 bases from V and 4 bases from J, leaving 7 bases between. Germline loops: CDR1 MGHDK, CDR2 SYGVNS. The CDR3 consists of 12 residues. Here the CDR3 DNA reads TGTGCCAGCAGTGTCTTAGGAGAGACCCAGTACTTC. It yields the protein CASSVLGETQYF.

The chain is built from TRBV7-2 and TRBJ1-4; D possibly corresponds to TRBD1 (5 bases). Germline V gives CDR1 SGHTA, CDR2 FQGNSA. V lost 6 bases and J lost 1, with 9 bases in between. The CDR3 extends over 14 amino acids. The CDR3, as DNA: TGTGCCAGCAGACCAGGGCGAACTAATGAAAAACTGTTTTTT. This sequence encodes CASRPGRTNEKLFF. The full variable domain, with the rest looked up from reference TRBV7-2 and TRBJ1-4, is GAGVSQSPSNKVTEKGKDVELRCDPISGHTALYWYRQSLGQGLEFLIYFQGNSAPDKSGLPSDRFSAERTGGSVSTLTIQRTQQEDSAVYLCASRPGRTNEKLFFGSGTQLSVL.

The J gene is TRBJ2-1, the V gene TRBV30; tentatively, D is TRBD1 (6 bases). This CDR3 is built from 11 residues. Germline lookup yields CDR1 GTSNPN and CDR2 SVGIG (reference sequence). V was pared by 5 bases and J by 9 bases, with 11 bases between. The CDR3 coding sequence is TGTGCCTGGCAGATAGGGGGTGAGCAGTTCTTC. Amino acid sequence: CAWQIGGEQFF.

The gene calls are TRBV11-2 and TRBJ2-5, with D maybe TRBD2 (5 bases). Per germline, CDR1 SGHAT and CDR2 FQNNGV. The CDR3 totals 14 residues. V lost 4 bases, J lost 1 base, and 10 bases lay in between. For the CDR3, the DNA is TGTGCCAGCAGCTCTGGACTGCTCCAAGAGACCCAGTACTTC. Its protein product is CASSSGLLQETQYF.

The chain uses TRBV20-1 and TRBJ1-2; the D is unclear. Germline loops: CDR1 DFQATT, CDR2 SNEGSKA (reference sequence). This CDR3 contains 13 residues. V was pared by 4 bases and J by 5 bases, with 14 bases between. The CDR3 sequence: CSANLGTTYGYTF. The DNA of the CDR3 is TGCAGTGCTAACTTAGGAACCACTTATGGCTACACCTTC.

The rearrangement joins TRBV5-1 to TRBJ1-1; 9 bases are a match to TRBD1. The CDR3 sequence is 13 residues long. Trimming took 4 bases from V and 10 from J; bases not matched to a gene: 8. CDR1 and CDR2 from the germline V gene are SGHRS and YFSETQ. In nucleotides, the CDR3 is TGCGCCAGCAGCGCCCCTGGACAGGGGAGAGCTTTCTTT. It yields the protein CASSAPGQGRAFF.